This TCR beta chain was identified in a study of regulatory T cells in long-lasting Graves disease (TCRdb year 2021). For the wider study: Newly diagnosed Graves' disease patients had taken antithyroid drugs for less than 3 months. A total of 33 samples underwent TCR sequencing, from about 13 patients with persistent Graves' disease and some 20 patients with newly diagnosed Graves' disease. Patients with persistent Graves' disease were compared with patients with newly diagnosed Graves' disease using TCR sequencing and RNA sequencing of peripheral blood. The study was registered as a clinical trial and conducted in China.

This clonotype was seen ten or more times. The target of this receptor is not known. No much larger clonotype is one base removed from it; base qualities were not supplied. Broad study findings and their caveats: The authors acknowledged the small sample size as a limitation that may reduce accuracy. Sequencing and analysis were restricted to the TCR beta chain. Persistent Graves' disease patients showed lower TCR Shannon entropy and fewer highly expanded clones than newly diagnosed patients, suggesting clonal expansion. Preferential use of TRBV28, TRBJ1-2 and TRBJ2-5 was observed in persistent disease, whereas TRBV20-1 and TRBJ2-1 were favored in newly diagnosed disease. More public clonotypes were shared among persistent patients (2,741) than among newly diagnosed patients (just under 1,000). Because the primary lesion, thyroid tissue, could not be accessed, the study looked at peripheral blood alone.

This specimen's time point label, interpreted: newly diagnosed GD, antithyroid drugs for less than 3 months. For both TCR sequencing and RNA sequencing, RNA was extracted from PBMCs using TRIzol. Graves' disease was diagnosed according to American Thyroid Association guidelines. Recruitment of patients was carried out at an endocrinology department in Xi'an, China. Each patient gave around 9 milliliters of peripheral blood, collected in an EDTA anticoagulant tube. PBMCs were isolated by Ficoll Paque Plus density gradient separation without further T cell sorting. An Agilent 2100 Bioanalyzer and agarose gel were used to check RNA quality, and a NanoDrop 2000 was used to measure RNA concentration. The method behind the library was multiplex PCR. TCRdb names Illumina HiSeq 4000 as the instrument used. TCR beta libraries were built with iRepertoire HTBI primers and Arm-PCR amplification of CDR3 regions. Before sequencing, the PCR products underwent gel purification. Per the authors' processing: Gene usage analysis of CDR3 amino acid clonotypes used the approximately 62 TRBV and some 15 TRBJ segments found across samples. COPE and FqMerger were used to merge the filtered high-quality paired reads into contigs. Contigs were aligned with BLAST to IMGT TRBV, TRBD and TRBJ reference genes, and CDR3 was defined per IMGT. Any clonotype with a frequency above 0.1% was classified as a highly expanded clone. Shannon entropy was used to measure repertoire diversity, and the Gini coefficient was used to measure V-J evenness. A clonotype was considered public if more than one individual shared it. The public reads were run again by TCRdb, first through fastp at Q25 and then through MiXCR, and only productive beta chains were kept. Records with the same CDR3 protein are collapsed into one entry carrying the most frequent genes and DNA. Here the V and J calls rest on TCRdb's processing, not on the authors' analysis. The sample table contains about 400,000 distinct CDR3 sequences; only one count was recorded for approximately 15% of them. Together, the top ten hold approximately 7.6% of the sample.

V and J lose 6 bases and 0 bases, and a span of 7 bases separates them. Via the germline V gene, CDR1 is SNHLY and CDR2 FYNNEI. CDR3 length: 13 amino acids, cysteine to phenylalanine. The entry retains the CDR3 DNA only, 39 bases that are in frame from base 1. These data were also filed under a second study, of T cells in Graves' hyperthyroidism and ophthalmopathy. As described in the second report: A patient counted as having stable Graves' hyperthyroidism if no progression to ophthalmopathy occurred over 18 months of follow-up. The hyperthyroidism patients were between 18 and 65 years old and newly diagnosed, with a disease duration of less than 2 months. The study excluded patients with uncontrolled infections, other autoimmune diseases, pregnancy or lactation. Diagnoses were established on the basis of clinical symptoms, serum thyroxine and TRAb, thyroid ultrasound, and orbital computed tomography. The first round of RT-PCR for the TCR CDR3 was performed with the HTBI primer set and the Qiagen OneStep RT-PCR kit. Most expanded thyroid clonotypes (frequency above 0.001) were also found in blood, which suggests that blood repertoires may mirror thyroid immune responses. In cross-validation, a model built on a 13 V-J signature told ophthalmopathy apart from stable hyperthyroidism with 85% to 90% sensitivity and roughly 82% specificity, and in testing the same model reached 80%/75%. In validation, the model predicted progression to ophthalmopathy with approximately 70% sensitivity and less than 75% specificity, a median of about 6 months before onset. To identify TCR V-J signatures that set the groups apart, the researchers used a discovery cohort of approximately 98 patients, made up of 43 with Graves' ophthalmopathy and some 60 with stable Graves' hyperthyroidism. Prospective prediction of ophthalmopathy was tested in an independent validation cohort consisting of 18 hyperthyroidism patients and around 16 patients who later progressed to ophthalmopathy. For training and testing, the 80 to 100 patients in the discovery cohort were randomly divided in a 7:3 ratio. In several Graves' hyperthyroidism patients, the study also compared T-cell repertoires from thyroid tissue with T-cell repertoires from blood. Following sampling, methimazole starting at 30 mg daily was given to hyperthyroidism patients, and high-dose intravenous methylprednisolone was given to ophthalmopathy patients. A second multiplex PCR round built the libraries, followed by size selection and purification. Sequencing of the libraries was done on an Illumina HiSeq2000 using paired-end 100 bp reads. SOAPnuke was used to process the raw data, with reads discarded if the reads contained adapters or uncalled bases, had a mean Phred below 15, or lacked an exact constant-primer or identifier match. High-quality paired reads were merged with COPE v1.2.5, and unique nucleotide sequences were defined as clonotypes. MiTCR v1.1 was used to align clonotypes to the IMGT TRBV, TRBD and TRBJ reference segments. The analysis included only V-J combinations with a frequency above 0.0001, which together covered around 99% of the repertoires. A TCS score was defined as the ratio between F50 (clonal expansion) and ExV (chaos), using BLOSUM62-based TCRdist between CDR3 peptides within each V-J. Welch's t-statistics and random forest reduced fewer than 550 V-J features to about 13, which were used in a naive Bayes classifier (R e1071). Sample size was not statistically predetermined, and blinding of investigators to group allocation was not performed. TCR Vbeta CDR3 sequencing of 120 to 150 peripheral blood samples (approximately 44 ophthalmopathy, 75 to 80 hyperthyroidism and roughly 17 progressor patients) is reported in the paper.

The rearrangement joined TRBV2 to TRBJ2-3; 5 matching bases give a weak D call of TRBD1. The material sequenced was peripheral blood mononuclear cells (PBMCs), taken at new diagnosis, from a patient treated with antithyroid drugs. This clonotype was obtained from a woman aged 40 to 50 with Graves disease. Donor details come from another sample of the same person, matched by shared clones. The bases are TGTGCCAGCAGCTGGGGCAGCACAGATACGCAGTATTTT. Its amino acids are CASSWGSTDTQYF.